This is a list of T cell receptor beta chains from one sample in a study of radiation and T cells in renal cell carcinoma. Libraries were prepared by immunoSEQ multiplex PCR; TCRdb keeps only in-frame clonotypes and omits some of them. The table lists some 140,000 clones, about 88% of them singletons. The specimen comprised blood, sampled from a patient whose treatment included radiotherapy and nephrectomy. The receptor set was obtained from a woman aged 50 to 60 with renal cell carcinoma. The CDR3 runs from the conserved cysteine through the conserved F or W. A D gene is named only where the DNA matches it firmly. Size is stated for part of the rows, as once, few or many counts, or as a class when the clone is expanded.

clone_size	v_call	d_call	j_call	cdr3_nt	cdr3_aa
-	TRBV11-2	-	TRBJ2-2	TGTGCCAGCAGCTTAGTGTCAGGGACCGGGGAGCTGTTTTTT	CASSLVSGTGELFF
-	TRBV4-2	TRBD2	TRBJ2-3	TGTGCCAGCAGTAAAAGCGGCGGGGGTGCCCCCAATACGCAGTATTTT	CASSKSGGGAPNTQYF
-	TRBV6-5	-	TRBJ2-3	TGTGCCAGCAGTTATCAGCGCCAGGGAGGACCAGATACGCAGTATTTT	CASSYQRQGGPDTQYF
-	TRBV19	TRBD1	TRBJ2-2	TGTGCCAGTACCCAGACAGGGTACACCGGGGAGCTGTTTTTT	CASTQTGYTGELFF
-	TRBV5-1	-	TRBJ1-2	TGCGCCAGCAGCTTGGAACTTTCCGGGGGCAACTATGGCTACACCTTC	CASSLELSGGNYGYTF
-	TRBV10-3	TRBD2	TRBJ2-3	TGTGCCATCAGTGCTCGACTAGCGGGGGAAAACACAGATACGCAGTATTTT	CAISARLAGENTDTQYF
-	TRBV6-5	-	TRBJ1-3	TGTGCCAGCAGTTACAGCCGGGGGGGCACTGGAAACACCATATATTTT	CASSYSRGGTGNTIYF
-	TRBV25-1	-	TRBJ2-3	TGTGCCAGCAGCTCCTGGGGGCAATTAGATACGCAGTATTTT	CASSSWGQLDTQYF
-	TRBV5-4	TRBD2	TRBJ2-5	TGTGCCAGCAGCCTGGCGGGGGTCCAAGAGACCCAGTACTTC	CASSLAGVQETQYF
-	TRBV6-5	-	TRBJ1-4	TGTGCCAGCAGTTTGTTAGGGGACGGAGAAAAACTGTTTTTT	CASSLLGDGEKLFF
-	TRBV7-6	TRBD2	TRBJ2-3	TGTGCCAGCAGCCCTCCGGGGGGGGCCGCAGATACGCAGTATTTT	CASSPPGGAADTQYF
few	TRBV6-1	TRBD1	TRBJ1-1	TGTGCCAGCATCATAGGACAGGGGTCCAGTGAAGCTTTCTTT	CASIIGQGSSEAFF
once	TRBV5-8	-	TRBJ1-3	TGTGCCAGCAGCCGAAGATTGTCAACCGGAAACACCATATATTTT	CASSRRLSTGNTIYF
-	TRBV28	-	TRBJ2-1	TGTGCCAGCATAGGAGACACCTCCTACAATGAGCAGTTCTTC	CASIGDTSYNEQFF
-	TRBV5-4	-	TRBJ2-3	TGTGCCAGCAGCTTGGTAGGGGCCGATACGCAGTATTTT	CASSLVGADTQYF
-	TRBV11-1	-	TRBJ2-2	TGTGCCAGCAGCTTAGTTGTGAACACCGGGGAGCTGTTTTTT	CASSLVVNTGELFF